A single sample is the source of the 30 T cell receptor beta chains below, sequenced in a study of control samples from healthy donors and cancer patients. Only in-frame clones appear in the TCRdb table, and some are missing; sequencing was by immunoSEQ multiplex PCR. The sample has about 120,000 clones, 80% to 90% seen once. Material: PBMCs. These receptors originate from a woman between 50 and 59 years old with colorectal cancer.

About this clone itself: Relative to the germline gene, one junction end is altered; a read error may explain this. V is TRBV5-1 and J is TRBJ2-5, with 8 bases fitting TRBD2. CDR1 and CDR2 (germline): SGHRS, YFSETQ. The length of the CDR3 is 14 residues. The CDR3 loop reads CARSLSGGGETQYF. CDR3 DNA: TGCGCCCGCAGCTTGTCGGGAGGGGGGGAGACCCAGTACTTC.

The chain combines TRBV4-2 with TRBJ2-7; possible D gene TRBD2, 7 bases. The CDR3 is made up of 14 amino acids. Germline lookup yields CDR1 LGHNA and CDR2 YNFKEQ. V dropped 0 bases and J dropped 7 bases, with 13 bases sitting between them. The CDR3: CASSQDRGDKEQYF. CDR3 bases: TGTGCCAGCAGCCAAGATCGGGGGGACAAAGAGCAGTACTTC.

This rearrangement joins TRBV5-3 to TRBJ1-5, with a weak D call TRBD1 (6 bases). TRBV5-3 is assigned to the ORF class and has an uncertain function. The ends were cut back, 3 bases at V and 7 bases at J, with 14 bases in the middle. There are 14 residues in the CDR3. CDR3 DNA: TGTGCCAGAAGCTCCCGACAGGACCACCAGCCCCAGCATTTT. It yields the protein CARSSRQDHQPQHF.

The CDR3 nucleotides are TGCAGCGTTTTGGGGGTGTTCGACAATGAGCAGTTCTTC. It encodes CSVLGVFDNEQFF. The chain carries TRBV29-1 and TRBJ2-1; D is tentatively TRBD1 or TRBD2 (5 bases each). Deletions cut 5 bases from V and 5 bases from J, with 13 bases between. Looked up from germline, CDR1 is SQVTM and CDR2 is ANQGSEA. The CDR3 has 13 amino acids.

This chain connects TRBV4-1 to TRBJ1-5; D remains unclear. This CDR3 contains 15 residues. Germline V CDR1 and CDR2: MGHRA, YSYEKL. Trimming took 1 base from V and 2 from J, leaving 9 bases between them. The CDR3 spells CASSQVWEGNQPQHF. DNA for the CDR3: TGCGCCAGCAGCCAAGTGTGGGAGGGCAATCAGCCCCAGCATTTT.

The CDR3 sequence is CASREAGDTGELFF. The DNA for the CDR3 is TGCGCCAGCAGGGAGGCAGGGGATACCGGGGAGCTGTTTTTT. The genes are TRBV10-1 and TRBJ2-2, with D perhaps TRBD1 (6 bases). Per the germline V gene, CDR1 is WNHNN and CDR2 is SYGVQD (reference sequence). The V end was cut by 6 bases, the J end by 5 bases, with 13 bases between. CDR3 length equals 14 residues.

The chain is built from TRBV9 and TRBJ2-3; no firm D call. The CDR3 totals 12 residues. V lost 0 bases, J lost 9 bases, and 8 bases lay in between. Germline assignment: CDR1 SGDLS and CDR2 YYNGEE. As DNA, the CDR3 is TGTGCCAGCAGCGTAGATGGGCGCACGCAGTATTTT. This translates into CASSVDGRTQYF.

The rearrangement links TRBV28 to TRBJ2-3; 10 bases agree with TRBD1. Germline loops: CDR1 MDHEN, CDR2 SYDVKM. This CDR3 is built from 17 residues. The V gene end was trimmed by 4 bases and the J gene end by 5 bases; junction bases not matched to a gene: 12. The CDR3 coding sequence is TGTGCCAGCAGTTCACATATGGGACAGGGGCAGCGAGATACGCAGTATTTT. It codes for CASSSHMGQGQRDTQYF.

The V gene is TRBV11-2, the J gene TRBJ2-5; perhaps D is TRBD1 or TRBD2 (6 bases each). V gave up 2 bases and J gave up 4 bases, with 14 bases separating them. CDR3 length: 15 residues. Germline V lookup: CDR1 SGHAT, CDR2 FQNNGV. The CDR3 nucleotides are TGTGCCAGCAGCTTATACGGGGGCGTGGGAGAGACCCAGTACTTC. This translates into CASSLYGGVGETQYF.

This CDR3 is CASSLAGTFEETQYF. The CDR3 DNA reads TGCGCCAGCAGCTTGGCCGGGACATTTGAGGAGACCCAGTACTTC. The chain carries TRBV5-1 and TRBJ2-5, with D perhaps TRBD1 (6 bases). Trimming removed 0 bases at V and 5 bases at J, with 14 bases between. Germline V lookup: CDR1 SGHRS, CDR2 YFSETQ. CDR3 length: 15 amino acids.

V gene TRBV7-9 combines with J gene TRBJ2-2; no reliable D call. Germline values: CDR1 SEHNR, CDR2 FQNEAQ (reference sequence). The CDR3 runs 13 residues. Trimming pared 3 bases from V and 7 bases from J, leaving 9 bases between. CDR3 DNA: TGTGCCAGCAGCTTGGTGTTTGGCGGGGAGCTGTTTTTT. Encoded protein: CASSLVFGGELFF.

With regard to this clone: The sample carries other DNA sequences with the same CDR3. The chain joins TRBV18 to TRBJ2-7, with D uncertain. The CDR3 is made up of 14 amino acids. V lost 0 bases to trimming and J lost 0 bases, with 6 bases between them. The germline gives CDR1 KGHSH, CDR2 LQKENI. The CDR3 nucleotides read TGTGCCAGCTCACCACCGGCCAGCTCCTACGAGCAGTACTTC. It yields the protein CASSPPASSYEQYF.

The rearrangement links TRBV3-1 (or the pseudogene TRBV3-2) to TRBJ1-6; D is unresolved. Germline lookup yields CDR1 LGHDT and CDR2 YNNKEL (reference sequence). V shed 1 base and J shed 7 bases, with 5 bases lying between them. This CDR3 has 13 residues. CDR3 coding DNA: TGTGCCAGCAGCCAAGCAAGGAATTCACCCCTCCACTTT. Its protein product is CASSQARNSPLHF.

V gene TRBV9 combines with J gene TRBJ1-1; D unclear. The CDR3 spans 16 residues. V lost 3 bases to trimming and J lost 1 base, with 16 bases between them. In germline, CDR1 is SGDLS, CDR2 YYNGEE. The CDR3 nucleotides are TGTGCCAGCAGCGACCATCTGGCCGATGGGAACACTGAAGCTTTCTTT. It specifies CASSDHLADGNTEAFF.

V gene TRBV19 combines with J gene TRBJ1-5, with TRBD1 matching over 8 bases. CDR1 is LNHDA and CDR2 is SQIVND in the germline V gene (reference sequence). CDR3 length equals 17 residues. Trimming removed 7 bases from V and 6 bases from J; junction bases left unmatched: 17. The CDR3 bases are TGTGCCAGTACCCAAGCCCCTTTGCGGACAGGGCGTCAGCCCCAGCATTTT. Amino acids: CASTQAPLRTGRQPQHF.

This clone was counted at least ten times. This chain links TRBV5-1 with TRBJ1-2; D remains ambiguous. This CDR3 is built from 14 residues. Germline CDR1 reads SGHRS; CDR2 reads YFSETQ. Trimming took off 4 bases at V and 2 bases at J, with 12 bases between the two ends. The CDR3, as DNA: TGCGCCAGCAGCCCGCTCCCGGAGAACTATGGCTACACCTTC. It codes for CASSPLPENYGYTF.

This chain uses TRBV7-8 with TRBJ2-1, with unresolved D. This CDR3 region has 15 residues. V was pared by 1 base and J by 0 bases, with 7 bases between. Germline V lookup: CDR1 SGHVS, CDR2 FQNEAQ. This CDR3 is CASSLGSLSYNEQFF. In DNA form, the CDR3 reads TGTGCCAGCAGCTTAGGTTCCCTCTCCTACAATGAGCAGTTCTTC.

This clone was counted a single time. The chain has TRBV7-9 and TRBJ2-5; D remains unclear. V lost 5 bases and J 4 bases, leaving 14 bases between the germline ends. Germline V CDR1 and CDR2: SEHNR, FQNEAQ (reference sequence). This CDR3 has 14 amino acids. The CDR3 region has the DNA TGTGCCAGCAGCCCTCGGGTAGGGATAGAGACCCAGTACTTC. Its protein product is CASSPRVGIETQYF.

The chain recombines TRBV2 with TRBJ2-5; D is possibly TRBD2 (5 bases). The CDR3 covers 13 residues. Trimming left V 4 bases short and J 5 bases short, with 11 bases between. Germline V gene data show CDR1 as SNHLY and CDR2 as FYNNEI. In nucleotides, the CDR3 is TGTGCCAGCAGTGGAAGGACTTGGGAGACCCAGTACTTC. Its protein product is CASSGRTWETQYF. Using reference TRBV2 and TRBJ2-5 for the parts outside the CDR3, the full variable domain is EPEVTQTPSHQVTQMGQEVILRCVPISNHLYFYWYRQILGQKVEFLVSFYNNEISEKSEIFDDQFSVERPDGSNFTLKIRSTKLEDSAMYFCASSGRTWETQYFGPGTRLLVL.

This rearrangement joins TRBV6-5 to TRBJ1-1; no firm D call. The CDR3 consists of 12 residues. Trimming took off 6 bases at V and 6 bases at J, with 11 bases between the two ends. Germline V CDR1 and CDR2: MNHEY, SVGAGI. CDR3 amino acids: CASSRLNSEAFF. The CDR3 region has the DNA TGTGCCAGCAGCCGCCTTAACTCTGAAGCTTTCTTT.

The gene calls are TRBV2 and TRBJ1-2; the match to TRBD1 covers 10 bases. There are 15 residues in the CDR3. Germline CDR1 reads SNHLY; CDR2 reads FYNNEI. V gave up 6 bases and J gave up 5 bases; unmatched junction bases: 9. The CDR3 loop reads CASRGGDRGAYGYTF. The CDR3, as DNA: TGTGCCAGCAGAGGAGGGGACAGGGGAGCGTATGGCTACACCTTC. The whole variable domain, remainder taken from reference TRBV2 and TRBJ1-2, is EPEVTQTPSHQVTQMGQEVILRCVPISNHLYFYWYRQILGQKVEFLVSFYNNEISEKSEIFDDQFSVERPDGSNFTLKIRSTKLEDSAMYFCASRGGDRGAYGYTFGSGTRLTVV.

This CDR3 is CATSSREVQGGQGTDTQYF. As DNA, the CDR3 is TGTGCCACCAGCAGCCGTGAGGTCCAGGGGGGACAGGGCACAGATACGCAGTATTTT. The rearrangement uses TRBV15 and TRBJ2-3, with 8 bases lining up with TRBD1. The trim removed 3 bases at V and 1 base at J, leaving 15 bases unmatched. The CDR3 consists of 19 residues. From germline, CDR1 is LNHNV and CDR2 YYDKDF (reference sequence).

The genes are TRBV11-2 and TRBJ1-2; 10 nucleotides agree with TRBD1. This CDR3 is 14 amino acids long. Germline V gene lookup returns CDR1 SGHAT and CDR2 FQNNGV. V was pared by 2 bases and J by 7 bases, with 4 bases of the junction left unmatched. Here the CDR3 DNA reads TGTGCCAGCAGCTTAAGACAGGGGGCCGTTGGCTACACCTTC. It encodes CASSLRQGAVGYTF.

The CDR3, as DNA: TGCAGCGTTGTTTACCTGCAGGGGGCGTTCACCTTC. As protein: CSVVYLQGAFTF. The V and J genes are TRBV29-1 and TRBJ1-2; 8 nucleotides line up with TRBD1. In germline, CDR1 is SQVTM, CDR2 ANQGSEA. After removal of 4 bases from V and 13 bases from J, the junction contained 11 bases not matched to a gene. CDR3 length equals 12 residues.

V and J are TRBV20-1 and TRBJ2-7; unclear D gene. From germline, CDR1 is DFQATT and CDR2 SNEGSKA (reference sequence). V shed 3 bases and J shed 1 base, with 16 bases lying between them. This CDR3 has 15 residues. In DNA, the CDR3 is TGCAGTGCTAGTGTAGTGATACTCCCATCCTACGAGCAGTACTTC. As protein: CSASVVILPSYEQYF.

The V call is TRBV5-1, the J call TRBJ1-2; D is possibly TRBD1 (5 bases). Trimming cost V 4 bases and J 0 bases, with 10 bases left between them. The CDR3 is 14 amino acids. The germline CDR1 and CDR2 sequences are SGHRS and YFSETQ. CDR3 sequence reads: CASSRDVANYGYTF. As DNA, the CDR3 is TGCGCCAGCAGCAGGGACGTAGCTAACTATGGCTACACCTTC.

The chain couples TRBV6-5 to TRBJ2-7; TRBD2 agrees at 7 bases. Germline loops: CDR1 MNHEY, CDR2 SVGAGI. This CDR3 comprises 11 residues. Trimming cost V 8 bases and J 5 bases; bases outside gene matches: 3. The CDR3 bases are TGTGCCAGCCGGGGAGGGAACGAGCAGTACTTC. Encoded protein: CASRGGNEQYF.

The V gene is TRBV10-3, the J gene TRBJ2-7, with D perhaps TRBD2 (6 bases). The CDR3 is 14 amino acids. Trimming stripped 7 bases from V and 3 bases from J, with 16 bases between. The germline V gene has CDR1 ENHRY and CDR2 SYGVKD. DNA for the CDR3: TGTGCCATCAACGATGGCGGGACTCACTACGAGCAGTACTTC. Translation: CAINDGGTHYEQYF.

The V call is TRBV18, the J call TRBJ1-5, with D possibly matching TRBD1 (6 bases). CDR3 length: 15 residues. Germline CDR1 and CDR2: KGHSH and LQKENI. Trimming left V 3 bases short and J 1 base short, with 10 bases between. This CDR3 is CASSPQGNSNQPQHF. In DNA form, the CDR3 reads TGTGCCAGCTCACCCCAGGGGAACAGCAATCAGCCCCAGCATTTT.

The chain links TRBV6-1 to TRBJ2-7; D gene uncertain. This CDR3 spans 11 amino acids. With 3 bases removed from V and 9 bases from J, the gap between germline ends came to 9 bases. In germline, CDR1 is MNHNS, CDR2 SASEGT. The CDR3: CASSDTVGQYF. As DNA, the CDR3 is TGTGCCAGCAGTGATACCGTAGGGCAGTACTTC.